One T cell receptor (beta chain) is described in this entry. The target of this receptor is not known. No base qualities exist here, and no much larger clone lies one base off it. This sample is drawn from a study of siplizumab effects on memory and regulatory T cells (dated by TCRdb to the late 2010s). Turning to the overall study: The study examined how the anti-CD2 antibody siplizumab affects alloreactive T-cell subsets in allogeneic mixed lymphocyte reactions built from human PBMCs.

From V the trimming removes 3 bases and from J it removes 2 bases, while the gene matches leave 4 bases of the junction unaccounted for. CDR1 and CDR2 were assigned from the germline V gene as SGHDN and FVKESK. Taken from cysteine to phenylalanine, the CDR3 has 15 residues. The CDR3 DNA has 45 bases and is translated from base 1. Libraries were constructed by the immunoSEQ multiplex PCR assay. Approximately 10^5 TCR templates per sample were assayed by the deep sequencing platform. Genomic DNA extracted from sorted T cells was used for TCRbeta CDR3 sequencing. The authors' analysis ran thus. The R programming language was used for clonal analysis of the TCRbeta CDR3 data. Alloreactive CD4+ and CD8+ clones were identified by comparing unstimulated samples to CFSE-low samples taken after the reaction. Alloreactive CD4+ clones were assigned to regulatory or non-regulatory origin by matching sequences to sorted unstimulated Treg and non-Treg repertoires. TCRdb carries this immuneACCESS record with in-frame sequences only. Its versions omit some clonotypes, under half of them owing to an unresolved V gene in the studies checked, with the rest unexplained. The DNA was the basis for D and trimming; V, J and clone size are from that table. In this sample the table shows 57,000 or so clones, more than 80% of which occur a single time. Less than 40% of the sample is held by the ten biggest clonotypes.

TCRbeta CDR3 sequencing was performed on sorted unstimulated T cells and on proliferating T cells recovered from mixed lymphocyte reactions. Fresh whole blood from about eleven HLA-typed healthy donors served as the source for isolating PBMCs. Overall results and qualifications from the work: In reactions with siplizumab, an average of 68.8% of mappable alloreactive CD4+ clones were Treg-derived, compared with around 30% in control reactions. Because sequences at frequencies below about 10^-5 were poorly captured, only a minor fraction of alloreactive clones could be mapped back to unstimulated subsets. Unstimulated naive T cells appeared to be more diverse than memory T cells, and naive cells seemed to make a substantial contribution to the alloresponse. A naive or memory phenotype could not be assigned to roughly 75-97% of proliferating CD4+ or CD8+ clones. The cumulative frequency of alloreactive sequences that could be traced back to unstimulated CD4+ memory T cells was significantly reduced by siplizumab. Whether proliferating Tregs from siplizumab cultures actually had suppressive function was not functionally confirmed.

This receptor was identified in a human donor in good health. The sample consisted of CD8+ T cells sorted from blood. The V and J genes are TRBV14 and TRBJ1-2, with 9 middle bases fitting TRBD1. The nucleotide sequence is TGTGCCAGCAGCCAGATAACAGGGGGCAACTATGGCTACACCTTC. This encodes CASSQITGGNYGYTF.